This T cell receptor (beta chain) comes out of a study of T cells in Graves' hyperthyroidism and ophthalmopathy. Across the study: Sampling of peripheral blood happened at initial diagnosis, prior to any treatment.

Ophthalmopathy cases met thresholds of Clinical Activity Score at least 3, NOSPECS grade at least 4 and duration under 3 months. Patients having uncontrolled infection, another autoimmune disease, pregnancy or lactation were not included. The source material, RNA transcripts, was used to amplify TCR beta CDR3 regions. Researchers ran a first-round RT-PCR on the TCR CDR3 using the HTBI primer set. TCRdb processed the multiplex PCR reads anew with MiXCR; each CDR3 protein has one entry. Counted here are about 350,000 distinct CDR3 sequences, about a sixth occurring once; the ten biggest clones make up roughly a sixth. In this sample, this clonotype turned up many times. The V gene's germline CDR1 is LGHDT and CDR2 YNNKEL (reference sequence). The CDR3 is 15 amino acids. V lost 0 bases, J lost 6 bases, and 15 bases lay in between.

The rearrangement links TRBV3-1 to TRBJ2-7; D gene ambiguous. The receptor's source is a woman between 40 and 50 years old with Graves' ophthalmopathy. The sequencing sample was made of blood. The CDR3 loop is CASSQDRLNTREQYF. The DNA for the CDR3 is TGTGCCAGCAGCCAAGATCGTTTGAACACGCGCGAGCAGTACTTC.